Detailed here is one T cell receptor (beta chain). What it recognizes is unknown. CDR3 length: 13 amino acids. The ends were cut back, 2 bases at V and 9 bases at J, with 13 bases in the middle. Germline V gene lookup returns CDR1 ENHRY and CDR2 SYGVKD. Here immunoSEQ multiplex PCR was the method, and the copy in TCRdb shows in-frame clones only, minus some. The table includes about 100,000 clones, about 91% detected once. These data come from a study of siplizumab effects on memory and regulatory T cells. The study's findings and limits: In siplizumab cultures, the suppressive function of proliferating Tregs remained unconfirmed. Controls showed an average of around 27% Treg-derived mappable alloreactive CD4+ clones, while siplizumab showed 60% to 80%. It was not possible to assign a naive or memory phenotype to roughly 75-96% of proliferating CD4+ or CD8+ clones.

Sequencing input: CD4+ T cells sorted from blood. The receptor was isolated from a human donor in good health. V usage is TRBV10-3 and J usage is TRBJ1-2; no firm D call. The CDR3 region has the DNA TGTGCCATCAGTGAGGGTCCGGGAGGCAGCTACACCTTC. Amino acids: CAISEGPGGSYTF.